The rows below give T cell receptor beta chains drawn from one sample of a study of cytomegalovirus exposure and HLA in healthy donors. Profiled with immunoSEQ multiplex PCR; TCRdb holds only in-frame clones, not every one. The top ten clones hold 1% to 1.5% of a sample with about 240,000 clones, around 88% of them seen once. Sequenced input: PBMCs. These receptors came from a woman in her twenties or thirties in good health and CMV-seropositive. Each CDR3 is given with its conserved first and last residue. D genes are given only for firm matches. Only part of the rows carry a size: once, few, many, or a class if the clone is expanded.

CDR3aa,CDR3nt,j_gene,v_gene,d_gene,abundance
CASSAVLAGAGEQYF,TGTGCCAGCAGTGCCGTACTAGCGGGAGCGGGCGAGCAGTACTTC,TRBJ2-7,TRBV6-1,TRBD2,NA
CATSRDDRGVSYEQYF,TGTGCCACCAGCAGAGATGACAGGGGGGTCTCCTACGAGCAGTACTTC,TRBJ2-7,TRBV15,TRBD1,many
CAIRGGQAINEKLFF,TGTGCCATCAGGGGGGGACAGGCCATTAATGAAAAACTGTTTTTT,TRBJ1-4,TRBV10-3,TRBD1,NA
CASSLMGEGGQYF,TGTGCCAGCAGCTTAATGGGGGAGGGTGGGCAGTACTTC,TRBJ2-7,TRBV7-9,TRBD2,NA
CASSLNSWTGELFF,TGCGCCAGCAGCTTGAATAGCTGGACCGGGGAGCTGTTTTTT,TRBJ2-2,TRBV5-1,NA,NA
CASSLATTIQETQYF,TGCGCCAGCAGCTTAGCCACTACAATCCAAGAGACCCAGTACTTC,TRBJ2-5,TRBV5-1,NA,NA
CASSWGTGGEKETQYF,TGCGCCAGCAGCTGGGGGACAGGGGGCGAAAAAGAGACCCAGTACTTC,TRBJ2-5,TRBV5-1,TRBD1,NA
CASSEYFGTEAFF,TGTGCCAGCAGTGAATATTTCGGTACTGAAGCTTTCTTT,TRBJ1-1,TRBV25-1,NA,NA
CASSTAGGTEAFF,TGTGCCAGTAGTACAGCCGGGGGCACTGAAGCTTTCTTT,TRBJ1-1,TRBV19,NA,NA
CASSQGQGLNYEQYF,TGTGCCAGCAGCCAGGGACAGGGACTTAACTACGAGCAGTACTTC,TRBJ2-7,TRBV7-6,TRBD1,NA
CASSRRLFSGANVLTF,TGTGCCAGCAGTAGGAGGCTTTTCTCTGGGGCCAACGTCCTGACTTTC,TRBJ2-6,TRBV27,NA,once
CASSTPTEPNGYTF,TGTGCCAGCAGTACCCCCACTGAACCAAATGGCTACACCTTC,TRBJ1-2,TRBV28,NA,NA
CASSPSSYNEQFF,TGTGCCAGCTCACCGAGCTCCTACAATGAGCAGTTCTTC,TRBJ2-1,TRBV18,NA,NA
CASSQEGRGHGWNEQYF,TGCGCCAGCAGCCAAGAAGGCAGGGGGCATGGATGGAACGAGCAGTACTTC,TRBJ2-7,TRBV4-1,TRBD1,few
CASSQTGRGNQETQYF,TGTGCCAGCAGCCAGACGGGGCGGGGGAACCAAGAGACCCAGTACTTC,TRBJ2-5,TRBV14,TRBD2,NA
CASSMSIAYNEQFF,TGTGCCAGTAGTATGAGTATCGCCTACAATGAGCAGTTCTTC,TRBJ2-1,TRBV19,NA,NA